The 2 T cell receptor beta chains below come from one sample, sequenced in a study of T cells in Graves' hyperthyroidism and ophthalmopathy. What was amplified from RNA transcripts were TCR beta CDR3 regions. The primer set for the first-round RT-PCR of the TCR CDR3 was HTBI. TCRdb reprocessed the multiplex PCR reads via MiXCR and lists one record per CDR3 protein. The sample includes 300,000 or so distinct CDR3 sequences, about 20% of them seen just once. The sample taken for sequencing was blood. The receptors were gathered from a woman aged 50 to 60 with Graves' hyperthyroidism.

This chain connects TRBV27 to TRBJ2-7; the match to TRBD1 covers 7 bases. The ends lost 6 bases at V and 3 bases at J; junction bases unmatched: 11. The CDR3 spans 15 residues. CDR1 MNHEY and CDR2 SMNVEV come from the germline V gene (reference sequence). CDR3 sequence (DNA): TGTGCCAGCAGCCTTGGAGGACAGGAGGTCTACGAGCAGTACTTC. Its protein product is CASSLGGQEVYEQYF.

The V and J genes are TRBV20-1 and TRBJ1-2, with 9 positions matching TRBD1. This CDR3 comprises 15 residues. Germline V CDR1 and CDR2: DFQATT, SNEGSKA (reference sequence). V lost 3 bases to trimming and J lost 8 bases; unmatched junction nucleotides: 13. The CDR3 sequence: CSASNTGTGPPGYTF. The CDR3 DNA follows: TGCAGTGCTAGCAATACCGGGACAGGGCCCCCGGGCTACACCTTC.